This T cell receptor (beta chain) was recorded in a study of T cell clones after liver transplantation. A remark on this clone: Its antigen remains unknown.

Method: immunoSEQ multiplex PCR; TCRdb's copy keeps in-frame clones and lacks some. The sample has 65,000 to 85,000 clones, around four fifths seen once; the top ten hold less than 2.5%. Study observations and caveats: Circulating graft-donor-reactive CD4 TCRbeta sequences fell significantly post-transplant in 5 of 8 subjects.

Trimming removed 3 bases at V and 4 bases at J, with 18 bases between. This CDR3 region has 16 residues. The germline gives CDR1 SGHRS, CDR2 YFSETQ. The sequence was obtained from a human patient who received a liver transplant. The graft donor may have given rise to some T cells. The sample consisted of CD4+ T cells from blood, taken 48 to 50 months after liver transplant. The gene calls are TRBV5-1 and TRBJ2-3, with a tentative D call TRBD1 (6 bases). The CDR3 DNA follows: TGCGCCAGCAGCTCCTCCTCACCAGGGGTGCCAGATACGCAGTATTTT. Its translation is CASSSSSPGVPDTQYF.